One sample yielded the 5 T cell receptor beta chains listed below, sequenced in a study of blood T cell repertoires in COVID-19. Using immunoSEQ multiplex PCR, the repertoire was profiled, and TCRdb retains in-frame clones only, with some absent. This sample has under 30,000 clones, with roughly 89% found just once. Sequenced: peripheral blood. The receptors shown here come from an elderly woman with active or convalescent COVID-19.

The chain uses TRBV18 and TRBJ2-7; the D gene is possibly TRBD1 (6 bases). Germline CDR1 reads KGHSH; CDR2 reads LQKENI. V was cut by 3 bases and J by 2 bases, with 17 bases left in between. CDR3 length equals 16 residues. This CDR3 reads CASSPQPPGDPYEQYF. The CDR3 region has the DNA TGTGCCAGCTCACCCCAACCCCCAGGGGACCCCTACGAGCAGTACTTC.

In its sample, this clone was seen once. The rearrangement uses TRBV11-2 and TRBJ1-4, with a weak D call TRBD1 (6 bases). The V end lost 6 bases, the J end lost 6 bases, and 20 bases lay between the germline ends. This CDR3 comprises 16 residues. CDR1 is SGHAT and CDR2 is FQNNGV in the germline V gene. The CDR3 DNA reads TGTGCCAGCAGACTTATAACAGGGAGAGGTCATGAAAAACTGTTTTTT. The encoded protein is CASRLITGRGHEKLFF.

The chain combines TRBV5-1 with TRBJ2-7; 7 bases align to TRBD2. The CDR3 has 14 amino acids. Losses at the gene ends were 4 bases for V and 4 bases for J; bases not matched to a gene: 8. The germline V gene has CDR1 SGHRS and CDR2 YFSETQ. CDR3 residues: CASSPSGGSYEQYF. CDR3 bases: TGCGCCAGCAGCCCTAGCGGAGGGAGTTACGAGCAGTACTTC.

The genes are TRBV5-1 and TRBJ1-4; perhaps TRBD1 as D (5 bases). The V end lost 2 bases, the J end lost 8 bases, and 10 bases lay between the germline ends. The CDR3 covers 13 residues. In germline, CDR1 is SGHRS, CDR2 YFSETQ. In DNA, the CDR3 is TGCGCCAGCAGCTTACGGGGGGACGAAAAACTGTTTTTT. It translates to CASSLRGDEKLFF. Variable domain in full (rest from reference TRBV5-1 and TRBJ1-4): KAGVTQTPRYLIKTRGQQVTLSCSPISGHRSVSWYQQTPGQGLQFLFEYFSETQRNKGNFPGRFSGRQFSNSRSEMNVSTLELGDSALYLCASSLRGDEKLFFGSGTQLSVL.

The V gene is TRBV6-5, the J gene TRBJ2-7; possibly TRBD1 for D (6 bases). Trimming shortened V by 0 bases and J by 0 bases, and 9 bases separated the two germline ends. Germline V gene sequence: CDR1 MNHEY, CDR2 SVGAGI. This CDR3 spans 15 amino acids. The CDR3 reads CASSYSRDNSYEQYF. In DNA form, the CDR3 reads TGTGCCAGCAGTTACTCGAGGGACAACTCCTACGAGCAGTACTTC.